These 19 T cell receptor beta chains were sequenced from one sample in a study of graft-versus-host responses after intestinal transplantation. Profiling relied on immunoSEQ multiplex PCR, and the TCRdb table lists in-frame clones only, not all of them. Found here are some 110,000 clones, about 88% of them singletons; the top ten hold around 0.9%. No antigen has been assigned to these receptors. The source material was unstimulated CD4+ T cells sorted from spleen or lymph node cells, sampled before intestinal transplant. Every receptor here comes from a human donor who received an intestinal transplant.

The V call is TRBV19, the J call TRBJ2-3, with a weak D call TRBD2 (6 bases). The germline V and J ends were trimmed by 3 bases and 1 base, with 8 bases remaining between them. The CDR3 consists of 14 residues. Germline V CDR1 and CDR2: LNHDA, SQIVND (reference sequence). The CDR3 DNA reads TGTGCCAGTAGTATTCCGGGGGGCACAGATACGCAGTATTTT. It yields the protein CASSIPGGTDTQYF.

This chain links TRBV2 with TRBJ2-2; a possible D gene is TRBD1 (5 bases). Germline V gene sequence: CDR1 SNHLY, CDR2 FYNNEI. The V end was cut by 4 bases, the J end by 2 bases, with 8 bases between. The CDR3 totals 14 residues. CDR3 in amino acids: CASSGTLNTGELFF. In DNA form, the CDR3 reads TGTGCCAGCAGTGGGACACTCAACACCGGGGAGCTGTTTTTT.

The chain combines TRBV6-1 with TRBJ1-2; tentative D call: TRBD1 (6 bases). Trimming left V 6 bases short and J 8 bases short, with 16 bases between. CDR1 MNHNS and CDR2 SASEGT come from the germline V gene. This CDR3 is 13 amino acids long. In DNA form, the CDR3 reads TGTGCCAGCAGGCTACGGGGGGCGAAAGGCTACACCTTC. Translating it yields CASRLRGAKGYTF.

The chain recombines TRBV6-5 with TRBJ2-7; D remains ambiguous. The CDR3 length is 16 residues. V was pared by 0 bases and J by 3 bases, with 15 bases between. Germline CDR1 and CDR2: MNHEY and SVGAGI. CDR3 protein: CASSYSGDLGFYEQYF. In DNA, the CDR3 is TGTGCCAGCAGTTACTCTGGGGATTTGGGTTTCTACGAGCAGTACTTC.

This clone was seen more than once but under ten times. The chain carries TRBV29-1 and TRBJ2-7, with D unresolved. CDR1 SQVTM and CDR2 ANQGSEA come from the germline V gene. The CDR3 runs to 15 residues. V was cut by 1 base and J by 0 bases, with 13 bases left in between. The CDR3 sequence is CSVEALAPSSYEQYF. In DNA form, the CDR3 reads TGCAGCGTTGAAGCGCTGGCTCCCAGCTCCTACGAGCAGTACTTC.

The chain combines TRBV5-1 with TRBJ2-1; 9 nucleotides line up with TRBD1. This CDR3 region has 17 residues. The junction had 12 bases not matched to a gene; V was cut back by 2 bases and J by 6 bases. Germline lookup yields CDR1 SGHRS and CDR2 YFSETQ. The DNA for the CDR3 is TGCGCCAGCAGCTTTTTACCCGGGACAGGGATTCTCAATGAGCAGTTCTTC. Amino acids: CASSFLPGTGILNEQFF.

DNA for the CDR3: TGCGCCAGCAGCCAAGTTGGGGACAGCTTTTCCTACGAGCAGTACTTC. This translates into CASSQVGDSFSYEQYF. V is TRBV4-1 and J is TRBJ2-7; 7 bases agree with TRBD1. After removal of 1 base from V and 1 base from J, the junction contained 7 bases not matched to a gene. CDR1 MGHRA and CDR2 YSYEKL come from the germline V gene. The CDR3 loop spans 16 amino acids.

The rearrangement uses TRBV10-3 and TRBJ1-1; D is perhaps TRBD1 (5 bases). V lost 2 bases, J lost 1 base, and 8 bases lay in between. The CDR3 sequence is 14 residues long. Looked up from germline, CDR1 is ENHRY and CDR2 is SYGVKD. The CDR3 bases are TGTGCCATCAGTGAGACAGGAGCGAACACTGAAGCTTTCTTT. This gives the protein CAISETGANTEAFF.

The chain is built from TRBV2 and TRBJ2-5; D not certain. The CDR3 length is 15 residues. The germline V gene encodes CDR1 SNHLY and CDR2 FYNNEI. V was shortened by 3 bases and J by 0 bases, with 11 bases between the two germline ends. The CDR3 region is CASSDLVRDQETQYF. CDR3 DNA sequence: TGTGCCAGCAGTGATTTGGTTCGGGACCAAGAGACCCAGTACTTC.

The chain carries TRBV21-1 and TRBJ1-5; whether TRBD1, the table's D call, matches the DNA was not checked. TRBV21-1 has pseudogene status. The CDR3 has 15 residues. The CDR3, as DNA: TGTGCCAGCAGCAAAGGACATCAAAGCAATCAGCCCCAGCATTTT. It encodes CASSKGHQSNQPQHF.

In nucleotides, the CDR3 is TGTGCCAGCAGTCCAAGGACAGCCTCTGGGGCCAACGTCCTGACTTTC. Its protein product is CASSPRTASGANVLTF. This chain joins TRBV6-4 and TRBJ2-6; D perhaps matches TRBD1 (6 bases). V was pared by 5 bases and J by 0 bases, with 11 bases between. The CDR3 extends over 16 amino acids. Germline values: CDR1 MRHNA, CDR2 SNTAGT.

The chain has TRBV28 and TRBJ2-1; 10 nucleotides align to TRBD1. The J segment lost 6 bases and the V segment lost 5 bases, leaving 7 bases of the junction unmatched. The germline V gene encodes CDR1 MDHEN and CDR2 SYDVKM. This CDR3 comprises 15 residues. The CDR3 region is CASSPPGTGANEQFF. In DNA form, the CDR3 reads TGTGCCAGCAGTCCTCCCGGGACAGGGGCCAATGAGCAGTTCTTC.

This clone was recorded only once. V usage is TRBV7-9 and J usage is TRBJ2-1; 11 bases are shared with TRBD2. The CDR3 length is 15 residues. Per germline, CDR1 SEHNR and CDR2 FQNEAQ (reference sequence). Germline trimming cut 2 bases from V and 13 bases from J; bases unmatched to any gene: 10. The CDR3 DNA is TGTGCCAGCAGCTTAATCTCCCTAGCGGGAGGATACCAGTTCTTC. Residues: CASSLISLAGGYQFF.

For the CDR3, the DNA is TGCAGCGTCAAGAACGGGACAGCCTATGGCTACACCTTC. This codes for CSVKNGTAYGYTF. The chain couples TRBV29-1 to TRBJ1-2, with 7 positions matching TRBD1. Germline CDR1 is SQVTM and CDR2 is ANQGSEA. The CDR3 length is 13 residues. V lost 6 bases, J lost 4 bases, and 8 bases stayed unmatched. The complete variable domain, with remaining parts taken from reference TRBV29-1 and TRBJ1-2, reads SAVISQKPSRDICQRGTSLTIQCQVDSQVTMMFWYRQQPGQSLTLIATANQGSEATYESGFVIDKFPISRPNLTFSTLTVSNMSPEDSSIYLCSVKNGTAYGYTFGSGTRLTVV.

V is TRBV27 and J is TRBJ2-7; D remains ambiguous. V dropped 5 bases and J dropped 2 bases, with 16 bases sitting between them. The CDR3 consists of 15 residues. CDR1 is MNHEY and CDR2 is SMNVEV in the germline V gene (reference sequence). Here the CDR3 DNA reads TGTGCCAGCAGTCGTGCCTCCAGAGAGCCCTACGAGCAGTACTTC. Its protein product is CASSRASREPYEQYF.

The rearrangement joins TRBV6-5 to TRBJ1-3; maybe TRBD1 (6 bases). Per the germline V gene, CDR1 is MNHEY and CDR2 is SVGAGI. CDR3 size: 15 residues. V gave up 5 bases and J gave up 2 bases, with 13 bases separating them. The CDR3 region is CASSPSEGAGNTIYF. Here the CDR3 DNA reads TGTGCCAGCAGTCCGTCGGAGGGGGCTGGAAACACCATATATTTT.

The chain couples TRBV19 to TRBJ2-1; D is tentatively TRBD1 or TRBD2 (6 bases each). Germline V gives CDR1 LNHDA, CDR2 SQIVND (reference sequence). This CDR3 spans 16 amino acids. The V end was cut by 6 bases, the J end by 0 bases, with 15 bases between. The CDR3 nucleotides read TGTGCCAGTAGCCAACGGAGGGGGAGCTCCTACAATGAGCAGTTCTTC. It encodes CASSQRRGSSYNEQFF.

The chain uses TRBV11-2 and TRBJ1-1, with TRBD1 matching 8 bases. The CDR3 contains 16 residues. After removal of 5 bases from V and 4 bases from J, the junction contained 12 bases not matched to a gene. Germline V gives CDR1 SGHAT, CDR2 FQNNGV. CDR3 sequence: CASSPGQGGWGTEAFF. CDR3 bases: TGTGCCAGCAGCCCAGGACAGGGAGGTTGGGGCACTGAAGCTTTCTTT.

The gene calls are TRBV5-4 and TRBJ2-3; D is ambiguous. V gave up 4 bases and J gave up 0 bases, with 3 bases separating them. The germline gives CDR1 SGHNT, CDR2 YYREEE (reference sequence). The CDR3 consists of 12 residues. CDR3 nucleotide sequence: TGTGCCAGCAGCCCGAGCACAGATACGCAGTATTTT. Protein: CASSPSTDTQYF.